The clone carrying this T cell receptor (beta chain) was counted a few times. Between the trimmed V and J ends, which lost 9 bases and 1 base, there was a span of 16 bases. Germline CDR1 reads LGHDT; CDR2 reads YNNKEL (reference sequence). The CDR3 totals 14 residues. The data originate from a study of T-cell memory formation after mild COVID-19. Study-level background: Clusters of TCRs were largely donor specific.

TCRdb used MiXCR to reprocess the 5' RACE reads, holding one entry per CDR3 protein. The profile shows 240,000 or so distinct CDR3 sequences, around a tenth of them singletons. The receptor was derived from a man between 18 and 35 years old who had mild COVID-19 (a few samples of this study predate the infection). Cell type and time point are not known. What was sequenced was PBMCs or a T cell subset sorted from them (not recorded which). V usage is TRBV3-1 and J usage is TRBJ2-7, with D perhaps matching TRBD2 (6 bases). The CDR3 DNA reads TGTGCCAGTAAAGGGGCGGGGCGATCCTACGAGCAGTACTTC. It specifies CASKGAGRSYEQYF.